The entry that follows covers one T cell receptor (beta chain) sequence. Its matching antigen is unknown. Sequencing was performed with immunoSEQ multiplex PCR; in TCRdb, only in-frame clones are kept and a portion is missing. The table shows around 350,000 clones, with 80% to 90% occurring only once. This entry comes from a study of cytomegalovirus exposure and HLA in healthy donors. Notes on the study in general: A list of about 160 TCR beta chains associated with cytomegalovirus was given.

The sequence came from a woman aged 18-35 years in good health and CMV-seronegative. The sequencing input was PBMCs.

The CDR3 nucleotides read TGTGCCAGTAGTATAAACCCGGGAATCACTGAAGCTTTCTTT. Protein: CASSINPGITEAFF. The chain joins TRBV19 to TRBJ1-1; D call uncertain. V lost 2 bases and J lost 4, with 11 bases in between. Germline V CDR1 and CDR2: LNHDA, SQIVND (reference sequence). This CDR3 has 14 amino acids.